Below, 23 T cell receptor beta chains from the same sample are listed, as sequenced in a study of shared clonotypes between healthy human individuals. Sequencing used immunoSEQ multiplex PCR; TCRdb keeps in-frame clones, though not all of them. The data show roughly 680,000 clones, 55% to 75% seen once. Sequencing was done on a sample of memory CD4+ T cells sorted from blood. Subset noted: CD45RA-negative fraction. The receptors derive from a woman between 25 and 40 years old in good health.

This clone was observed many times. The CDR3 region is CASHLVMSNEQFF. In nucleotides, the CDR3 is TGTGCCAGTCATCTAGTTATGTCCAATGAGCAGTTCTTC. The gene calls are TRBV7-9 and TRBJ2-1; no firm D call. The V gene lost 9 bases and the J gene lost 6 bases, with 15 bases spanning the gap. This CDR3 spans 13 amino acids. Germline V gene sequence: CDR1 SEHNR, CDR2 FQNEAQ (reference sequence).

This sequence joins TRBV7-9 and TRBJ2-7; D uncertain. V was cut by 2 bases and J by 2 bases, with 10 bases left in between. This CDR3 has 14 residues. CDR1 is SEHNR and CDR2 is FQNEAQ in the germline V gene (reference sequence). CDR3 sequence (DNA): TGTGCCAGCAGCTTAACAAGTCCCCCCTACGAGCAGTACTTC. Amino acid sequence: CASSLTSPPYEQYF.

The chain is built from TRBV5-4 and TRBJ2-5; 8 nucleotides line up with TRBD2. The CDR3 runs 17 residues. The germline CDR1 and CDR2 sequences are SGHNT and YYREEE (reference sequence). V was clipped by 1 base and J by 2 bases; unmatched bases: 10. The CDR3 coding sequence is TGTGCCAGCAGCTTGCTTCCTAGCGGGCTATATCAAGAGACCCAGTACTTC. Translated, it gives CASSLLPSGLYQETQYF.

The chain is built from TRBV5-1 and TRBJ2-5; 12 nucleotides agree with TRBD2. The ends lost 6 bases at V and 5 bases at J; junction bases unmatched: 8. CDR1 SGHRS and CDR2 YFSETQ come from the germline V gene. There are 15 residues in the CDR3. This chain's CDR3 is CASTDLAGGVETQYF. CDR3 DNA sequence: TGCGCCAGCACCGACCTAGCGGGAGGGGTTGAGACCCAGTACTTC.

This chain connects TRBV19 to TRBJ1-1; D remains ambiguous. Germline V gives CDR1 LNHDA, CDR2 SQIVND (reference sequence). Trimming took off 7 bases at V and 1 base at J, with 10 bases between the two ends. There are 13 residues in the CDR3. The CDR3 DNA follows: TGTGCCAGTATGAAAGAAGCGAACACTGAAGCTTTCTTT. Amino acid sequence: CASMKEANTEAFF.

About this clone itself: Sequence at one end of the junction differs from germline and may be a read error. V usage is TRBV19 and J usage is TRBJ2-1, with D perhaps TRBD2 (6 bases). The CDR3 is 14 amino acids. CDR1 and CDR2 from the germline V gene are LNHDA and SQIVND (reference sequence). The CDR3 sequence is CASINRDSDNEQFF. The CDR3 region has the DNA TGTGCCAGTATAAACCGGGACTCCGACAATGAGCAGTTCTTC.

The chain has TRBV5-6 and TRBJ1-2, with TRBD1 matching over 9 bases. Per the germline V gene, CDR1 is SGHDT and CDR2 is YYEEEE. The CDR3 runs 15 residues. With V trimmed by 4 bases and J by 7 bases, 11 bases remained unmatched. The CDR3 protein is CASSPQTGGGRGYTF. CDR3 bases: TGTGCCAGCAGCCCCCAGACAGGGGGAGGACGTGGCTACACCTTC.

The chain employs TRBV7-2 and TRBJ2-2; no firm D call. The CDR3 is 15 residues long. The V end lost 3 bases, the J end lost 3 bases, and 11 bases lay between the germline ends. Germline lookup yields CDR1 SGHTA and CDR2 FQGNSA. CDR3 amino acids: CASSFGMSDTGELFF. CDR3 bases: TGTGCCAGCAGCTTCGGAATGTCAGACACCGGGGAGCTGTTTTTT.

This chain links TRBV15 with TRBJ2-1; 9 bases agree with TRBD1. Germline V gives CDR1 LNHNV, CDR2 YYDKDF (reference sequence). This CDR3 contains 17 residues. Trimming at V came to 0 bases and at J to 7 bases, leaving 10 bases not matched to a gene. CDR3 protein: CATSRDLGTGLRNEQFF. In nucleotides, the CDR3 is TGTGCCACCAGCAGAGATTTAGGGACAGGGTTACGAAATGAGCAGTTCTTC.

DNA of the CDR3: TGTGCCAGCAGCCCTCGACAGGGGCCTTACGAGCAGTACTTC. Amino acids: CASSPRQGPYEQYF. The gene calls are TRBV13 and TRBJ2-7; 8 bases agree with TRBD1. J lost 4 bases, V lost 5 bases, and 7 bases had no gene match. The CDR3 has 14 amino acids. CDR1 and CDR2 from the germline V gene are PRHDT and FYEKMQ (reference sequence).

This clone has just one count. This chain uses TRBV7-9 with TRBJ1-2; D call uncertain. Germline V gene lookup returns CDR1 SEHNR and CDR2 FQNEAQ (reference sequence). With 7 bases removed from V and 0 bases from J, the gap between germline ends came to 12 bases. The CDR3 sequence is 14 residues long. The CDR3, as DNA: TGTGCCAGCACCGTGCGAGGCTCTAACTATGGCTACACCTTC. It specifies CASTVRGSNYGYTF. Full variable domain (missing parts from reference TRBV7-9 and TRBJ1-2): DTGVSQNPRHKITKRGQNVTFRCDPISEHNRLYWYRQTLGQGPEFLTYFQNEAQLEKSRLLSDRFSAERPKGSFSTLEIQRTEQGDSAMYLCASTVRGSNYGYTFGSGTRLTVV.

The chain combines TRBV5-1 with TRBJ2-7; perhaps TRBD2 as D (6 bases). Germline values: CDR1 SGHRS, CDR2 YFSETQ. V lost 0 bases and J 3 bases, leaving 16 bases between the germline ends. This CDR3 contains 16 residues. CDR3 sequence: CASSLGLRLDFYEQYF. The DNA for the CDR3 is TGCGCCAGCAGCTTGGGACTCAGACTAGACTTCTACGAGCAGTACTTC.

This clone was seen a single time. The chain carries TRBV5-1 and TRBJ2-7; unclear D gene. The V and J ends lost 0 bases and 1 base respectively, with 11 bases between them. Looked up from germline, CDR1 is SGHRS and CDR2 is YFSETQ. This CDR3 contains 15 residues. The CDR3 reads CASSLEPAESYEQYF. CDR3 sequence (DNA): TGCGCCAGCAGCTTGGAGCCTGCGGAATCCTACGAGCAGTACTTC. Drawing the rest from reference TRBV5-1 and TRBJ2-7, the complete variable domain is KAGVTQTPRYLIKTRGQQVTLSCSPISGHRSVSWYQQTPGQGLQFLFEYFSETQRNKGNFPGRFSGRQFSNSRSEMNVSTLELGDSALYLCASSLEPAESYEQYFGPGTRLTVT.

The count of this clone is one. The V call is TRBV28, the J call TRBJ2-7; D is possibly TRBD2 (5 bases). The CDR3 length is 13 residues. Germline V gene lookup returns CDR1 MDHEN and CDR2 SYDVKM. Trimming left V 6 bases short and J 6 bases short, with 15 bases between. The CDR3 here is CASRRGYSGEQYF. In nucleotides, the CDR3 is TGTGCCAGCAGAAGAGGGTACTCTGGCGAGCAGTACTTC.

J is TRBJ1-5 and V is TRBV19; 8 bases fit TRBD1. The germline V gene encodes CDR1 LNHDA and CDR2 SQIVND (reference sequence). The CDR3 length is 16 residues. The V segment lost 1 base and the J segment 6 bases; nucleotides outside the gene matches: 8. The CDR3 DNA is TGTGCCAGTAGTATAGCATCAGGGGGCGGACGTCAGCCCCAGCATTTT. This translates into CASSIASGGGRQPQHF.

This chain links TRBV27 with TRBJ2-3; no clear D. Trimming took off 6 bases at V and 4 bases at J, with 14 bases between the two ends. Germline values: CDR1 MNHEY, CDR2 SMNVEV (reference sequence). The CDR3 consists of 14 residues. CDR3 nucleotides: TGTGCCAGCAGCCCTCTTGGTAGTTCAGATACGCAGTATTTT. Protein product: CASSPLGSSDTQYF.

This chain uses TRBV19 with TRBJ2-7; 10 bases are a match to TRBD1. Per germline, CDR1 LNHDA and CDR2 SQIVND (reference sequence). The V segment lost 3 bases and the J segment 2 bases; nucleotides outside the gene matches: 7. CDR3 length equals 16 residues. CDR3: CASSIEGTGETYEQYF. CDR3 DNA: TGTGCCAGTAGTATCGAAGGGACAGGGGAAACCTACGAGCAGTACTTC.

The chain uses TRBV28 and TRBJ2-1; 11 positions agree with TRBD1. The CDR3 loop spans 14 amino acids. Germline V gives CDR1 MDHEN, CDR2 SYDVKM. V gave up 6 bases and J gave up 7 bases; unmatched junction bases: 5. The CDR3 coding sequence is TGTGCCAGCAGGGGACAGGGGGTATCGAATGAGCAGTTCTTC. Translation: CASRGQGVSNEQFF.

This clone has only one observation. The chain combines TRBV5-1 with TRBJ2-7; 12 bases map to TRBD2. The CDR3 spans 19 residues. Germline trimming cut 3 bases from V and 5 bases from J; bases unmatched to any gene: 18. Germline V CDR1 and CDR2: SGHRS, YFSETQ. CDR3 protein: CASSSELAGGNFWRDEQYF. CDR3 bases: TGCGCCAGCAGCTCAGAACTAGCGGGAGGAAACTTCTGGAGGGACGAGCAGTACTTC.

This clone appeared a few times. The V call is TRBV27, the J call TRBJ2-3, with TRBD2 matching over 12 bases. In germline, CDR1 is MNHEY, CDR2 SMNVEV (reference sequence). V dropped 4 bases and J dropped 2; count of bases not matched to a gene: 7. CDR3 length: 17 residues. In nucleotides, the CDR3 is TGTGCCAGCAGTTCAACGACTAGCGGGAGCTACACAGATACGCAGTATTTT. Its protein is CASSSTTSGSYTDTQYF.

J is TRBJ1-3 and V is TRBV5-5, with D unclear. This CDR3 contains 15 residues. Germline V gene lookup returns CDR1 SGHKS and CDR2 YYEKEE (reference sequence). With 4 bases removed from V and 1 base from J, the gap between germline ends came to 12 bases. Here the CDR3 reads CASSRKALSGNTIYF. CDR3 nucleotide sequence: TGTGCCAGCAGCCGGAAGGCCCTATCTGGAAACACCATATATTTT.

For the CDR3, the DNA is TGCGCCAGCAGCCGTACCCTAGGCGGGAGCACAGATACGCAGTATTTT. Translated: CASSRTLGGSTDTQYF. The chain is built from TRBV4-1 and TRBJ2-3; D possibly corresponds to TRBD2 (5 bases). Germline CDR1 reads MGHRA; CDR2 reads YSYEKL. This CDR3 comprises 16 residues. Trimming took 4 bases from V and 0 from J, leaving 14 bases between them.

CDR3 loop: CAISDSRQGGQPQHF. The CDR3, as DNA: TGTGCCATCAGTGATTCAAGACAGGGCGGTCAGCCCCAGCATTTT. This chain joins TRBV10-3 and TRBJ1-5; 7 nucleotides line up with TRBD1. V trimming: 3 bases; J trimming: 6 bases; junction bases outside the gene matches: 8. The CDR3 spans 15 residues. Germline V gene lookup returns CDR1 ENHRY and CDR2 SYGVKD.